This is a list of T cell receptor beta chains from one sample in a study of shared T cell receptors in the human thymus. Only in-frame clones appear in the TCRdb table, and some are missing; sequencing was by immunoSEQ multiplex PCR. The data hold 640,000 or so clones, with roughly 86% observed a single time. These records were also assigned to another study, of human thymus T cells.

What was sequenced was thymocytes. These receptor sequences come from a boy less than two years old with a congenital heart defect. Both conserved end residues are part of each CDR3. The D gene is left open where the match is weak. Clone size is given for some rows only: seen once, a few or many times, or a class if the clone is expanded.

d_gene,v_gene,abundance,j_gene,CDR3nt,CDR3aa
TRBD2,TRBV11-2,-,TRBJ2-2,TGTGCCAGCAACTTAAGTAGAGGGACTAGCACCGGGGAGCTGTTTTTT,CASNLSRGTSTGELFF
-,TRBV7-9,-,TRBJ2-7,TGTGCCAGCAGTCCAGCCCCGACTTACGAGCAGTACTTC,CASSPAPTYEQYF
-,TRBV19,-,TRBJ2-6,TGTGCCAGTAGTATGACAGCCAATCCTGGGGCCAACGTCCTGACTTTC,CASSMTANPGANVLTF
TRBD1,TRBV28,-,TRBJ1-6,TGTGCCAGCAGTTCAGGGGGCTATAATTCACCCCTCCACTTT,CASSSGGYNSPLHF
-,TRBV18,-,TRBJ2-7,TGTGCCAGCTCACCACGGGTACCGGGTAGGCGTACGTACGAGCAGTACTTC,CASSPRVPGRRTYEQYF
-,TRBV27,-,TRBJ2-5,TGTGCCAGCAGTTATGGAGGGTACGAGACCCAGTACTTC,CASSYGGYETQYF
-,TRBV7-2,-,TRBJ1-1,TGTGCCAGCAGTTCGGGACACCAGAACACTGAAGCTTTCTTT,CASSSGHQNTEAFF
TRBD1,TRBV25-1,-,TRBJ2-1,TGTGCCAGCAGTGAACCAGGGGGCTGGTACAATGAGCAGTTCTTC,CASSEPGGWYNEQFF
-,TRBV7-2,-,TRBJ2-7,TGTGCCAGCAGCTTAGCTAAATACGAGCAGTACTTC,CASSLAKYEQYF
-,TRBV30,-,TRBJ2-7,TGTGCCTGGAGTGTACGGGCAGGGCCCTACGAGCAGTACTTC,CAWSVRAGPYEQYF
-,TRBV28,-,TRBJ1-5,TGTGCCAGCAGTTTATGGAGGGATCAGCCCCAGCATTTT,CASSLWRDQPQHF
-,TRBV28,-,TRBJ1-2,TGTGCCAGCAGTTTAATCGATGGCTACACCTTC,CASSLIDGYTF
-,TRBV6-4,-,TRBJ1-1,TGTGCCAGCAGTGACTCAGGGGGGGTAAGGGACACTGAAGCTTTCTTT,CASSDSGGVRDTEAFF
-,TRBV18,-,TRBJ2-7,TGTGCCAGCTCACCACCCGGGGCAGGGGTCTACGAGCAGTACTTC,CASSPPGAGVYEQYF
-,TRBV27,-,TRBJ2-7,TGTGCCAGCAGTCTGGAGCGTGCCTACGAGCAGTACTTC,CASSLERAYEQYF
TRBD1,TRBV4-1,-,TRBJ1-4,TGCGCCAGCAGCTTAACCAGGGGGCAGAATGAAAAACTGTTTTTT,CASSLTRGQNEKLFF
-,TRBV30,-,TRBJ2-3,TGTGCCTGGAGTGTATCCCCCGGAGGGACCACCACAGATACGCAGTATTTT,CAWSVSPGGTTTDTQYF
-,TRBV9,-,TRBJ1-1,TGTGCCAGCAGCGTAGATAAGGAGGGCACGGGAGCTTTCTTT,CASSVDKEGTGAFF
-,TRBV6-5,-,TRBJ1-2,TGTGCCAGTTCCTGGCGACACTCACGTAACTATGGCTACACCTTC,CASSWRHSRNYGYTF
-,TRBV9,-,TRBJ2-2,TGTGCCAGCAGCGTAGTGGAAAGACTCAACACCGGGGAGCTGTTTTTT,CASSVVERLNTGELFF
TRBD1,TRBV11-3,-,TRBJ2-1,TGTGCCAGCAGCTTAGAGGGGGCAGGGGGCTACGAGCAGTTCTTC,CASSLEGAGGYEQFF
-,TRBV7-2,-,TRBJ1-3,TGTGCCAGCAGCTCCAAAACCACAACGCCAGGGAAGGAAGGAAACACCATATATTTT,CASSSKTTTPGKEGNTIYF
-,TRBV21-1,-,TRBJ2-7,TGTGCCAGCCCCAAAGGCAGCATGGCGGGGAACGAGCAGTACTTC,CASPKGSMAGNEQYF
-,TRBV11-2,few,TRBJ2-7,TGTGCCAGCAGCTTAGAAGGGACATTTGACGAGCAGTACTTC,CASSLEGTFDEQYF